This T cell receptor beta chain comes out of a study of human T cells and chemical hapten exposure. The wider study: On the upper back, patch tests were applied with 0.01% DPC and read at 6 days.

This clonotype was found many times. TCRdb called the RACE reads again in MiXCR, with one record for every CDR3 protein. Of around 75,000 distinct CDR3 sequences in the sample, approximately 12% are singletons; the top ten hold about 4%. Time point of the sample: patch test 1, 2 weeks after DPC sensitization. The treatment was: therapeutic diphenylcyclopropenone sensitization with weekly scalp DPC. Donors were 18 to 70-year-old alopecia patients suitable for DPC. Someone pulled total RNA out of unfractionated whole blood. The length of the CDR3 is 12 residues. The V segment lost 5 bases and the J segment 6 bases; nucleotides outside the gene matches: 3. Germline values: CDR1 PRHDT, CDR2 FYEKMQ (reference sequence).

The genes are TRBV13 and TRBJ1-1; 7 bases are shared with TRBD1. This TCR derives from a woman aged 55-69 years with alopecia areata. Some clones in this sample may be carry-over from other donors' samples. Sequencing was performed on whole blood, taken in connection with sensitization to the hapten diphenylcyclopropenone (DPC). CDR3 nucleotides: TGTGCCAGCAGCCCCAGGGGGGCTGAAGCTTTCTTT. Translating it yields CASSPRGAEAFF.